The 2 T cell receptor beta chains given below trace back to one sample, sequenced in a study of T cell responses to AZD1222 COVID-19 vaccine. Method: immunoSEQ multiplex PCR; TCRdb's copy keeps in-frame clones and lacks some. The sample consists of around 80,000 clones, about 82% of them appearing once. The specimen comprised peripheral blood, sampled on day 0 of AZD1222 vaccination. The receptor source for this set is an adult in good health.

The chain carries TRBV6-1 and TRBJ1-3; no reliable D call. Trimming stripped 1 base from V and 4 bases from J, with 5 bases between. The CDR3 is made up of 13 amino acids. CDR1 is MNHNS, CDR2 SASEGT, per germline. DNA of the CDR3: TGTGCCAGCAGTGAAGAGCCGGGAAACACCATATATTTT. It is translated as CASSEEPGNTIYF.

The rearrangement joins TRBV6-5 to TRBJ2-7; 7 bases fit TRBD2. Trimming removed 1 base from V and 6 bases from J; junction bases left unmatched: 3. Per the germline V gene, CDR1 is MNHEY and CDR2 is SVGAGI. CDR3 length: 13 amino acids. CDR3 in amino acids: CASSYWRETEQYF. The CDR3 DNA reads TGTGCCAGCAGTTACTGGCGGGAGACCGAGCAGTACTTC.